Sequencing of this T cell receptor (beta chain) was carried out in a study of T cells in tuberculosis. Study information: This South African cohort compared adolescents with or without latent tuberculosis against adults with active tuberculosis.

The assay was immunoSEQ multiplex PCR, and TCRdb's table has in-frame clones only and misses some. The table has 30,000 to 40,000 clones, 95% to 97% seen once. V was shortened by 1 base and J by 2 bases, with 14 bases between the two germline ends. The CDR3 extends over 16 amino acids. Per germline, CDR1 SGHRS and CDR2 YFSETQ. The clonotype was recovered from a donor aged 5-35 years with latent tuberculosis or without tuberculosis infection. Source material: PBMCs. The chain recombines TRBV5-1 with TRBJ2-3; a weak D match, TRBD1 (6 bases). CDR3 amino acids: CASSLYRARVTDTQYF. CDR3 nucleotides: TGCGCCAGCAGCTTGTACAGGGCCCGTGTCACAGATACGCAGTATTTT.